This T cell receptor (beta chain) was captured in a study of blood T cell repertoires in COVID-19. Looking at the study overall: Sample material is recorded as cDNA or gDNA derived from T cells, B-cell-depleted T cells, or PBMCs.

Source study methods: Researchers report that nucleated cell counts were estimated from reference gene primer amplification. TCRdb keeps only in-frame clones here, not all; method: immunoSEQ multiplex PCR. For V, J and clone size, that table is used; D and trimming come from the DNA. The table has 300,000 to 350,000 clones, around nine tenths seen once. The V segment lost 3 bases and the J segment 0 bases; nucleotides outside the gene matches: 5. The CDR3 is made up of 14 amino acids. Germline V gene sequence: CDR1 DFQATT, CDR2 SNEGSKA (reference sequence). The origin of this receptor is a woman aged 25 to 39 who had been exposed to COVID-19. The sample taken for sequencing was PBMCs or T cells enriched from blood (not recorded which). This rearrangement joins TRBV20-1 to TRBJ2-7; 7 bases fit TRBD1. Here the CDR3 DNA reads TGCAGTGCTAGTCGGCAGGGGGTCTCCTACGAGCAGTACTTC. Translated, it gives CSASRQGVSYEQYF.